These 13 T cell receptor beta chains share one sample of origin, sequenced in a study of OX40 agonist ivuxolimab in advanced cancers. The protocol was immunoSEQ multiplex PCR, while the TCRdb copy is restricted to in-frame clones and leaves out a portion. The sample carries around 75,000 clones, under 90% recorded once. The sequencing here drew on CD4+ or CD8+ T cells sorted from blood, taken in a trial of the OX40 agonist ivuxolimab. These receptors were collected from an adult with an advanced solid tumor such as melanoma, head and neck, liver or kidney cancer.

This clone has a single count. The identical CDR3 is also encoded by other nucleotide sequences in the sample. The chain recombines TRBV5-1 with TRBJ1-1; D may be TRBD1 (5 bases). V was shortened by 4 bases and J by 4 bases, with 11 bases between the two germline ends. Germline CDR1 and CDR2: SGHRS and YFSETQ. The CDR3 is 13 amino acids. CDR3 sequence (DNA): TGCGCCAGCAGCCGCTCCGGGGGCACTGAAGCTTTCTTT. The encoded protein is CASSRSGGTEAFF.

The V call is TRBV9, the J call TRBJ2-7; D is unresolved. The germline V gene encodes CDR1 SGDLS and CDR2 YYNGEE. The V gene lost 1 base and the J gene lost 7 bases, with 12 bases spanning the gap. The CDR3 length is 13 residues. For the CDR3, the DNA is TGTGCCAGCAGCGTATCTCCTGGAGTAGAGCAGTACTTC. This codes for CASSVSPGVEQYF.

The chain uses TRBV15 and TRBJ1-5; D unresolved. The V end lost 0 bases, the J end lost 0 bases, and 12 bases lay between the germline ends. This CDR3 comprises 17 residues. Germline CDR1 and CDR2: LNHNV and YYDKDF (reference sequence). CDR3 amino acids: CATSRDPAAYSNQPQHF. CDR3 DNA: TGTGCCACCAGCAGAGATCCGGCGGCCTATAGCAATCAGCCCCAGCATTTT.

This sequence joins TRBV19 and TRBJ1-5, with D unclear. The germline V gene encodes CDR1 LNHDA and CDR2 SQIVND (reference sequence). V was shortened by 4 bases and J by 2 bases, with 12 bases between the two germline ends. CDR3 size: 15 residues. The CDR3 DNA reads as TGTGCCAGTAGTACCACCCCCGTCGGCAATCAGCCCCAGCATTTT. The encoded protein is CASSTTPVGNQPQHF.

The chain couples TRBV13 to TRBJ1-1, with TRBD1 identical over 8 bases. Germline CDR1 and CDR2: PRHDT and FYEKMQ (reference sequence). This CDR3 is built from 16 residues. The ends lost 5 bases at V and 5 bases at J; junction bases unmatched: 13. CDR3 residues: CASSGLRGRGETEAFF. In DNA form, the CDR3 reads TGTGCCAGCAGCGGGCTCAGGGGGCGCGGGGAGACTGAAGCTTTCTTT.

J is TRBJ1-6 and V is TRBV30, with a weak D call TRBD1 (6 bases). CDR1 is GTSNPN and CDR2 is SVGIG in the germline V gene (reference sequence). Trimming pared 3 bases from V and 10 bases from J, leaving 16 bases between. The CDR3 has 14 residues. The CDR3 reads CAWSVRGVGSPLHF. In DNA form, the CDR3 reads TGTGCCTGGAGCGTCAGGGGAGTAGGCTCACCCCTCCACTTT.

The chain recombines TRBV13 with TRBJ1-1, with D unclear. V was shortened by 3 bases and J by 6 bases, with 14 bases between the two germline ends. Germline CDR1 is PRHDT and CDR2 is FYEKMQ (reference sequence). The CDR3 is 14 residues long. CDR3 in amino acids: CASSLGWVDPEAFF. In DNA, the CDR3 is TGTGCCAGCAGCTTGGGATGGGTAGACCCTGAAGCTTTCTTT.

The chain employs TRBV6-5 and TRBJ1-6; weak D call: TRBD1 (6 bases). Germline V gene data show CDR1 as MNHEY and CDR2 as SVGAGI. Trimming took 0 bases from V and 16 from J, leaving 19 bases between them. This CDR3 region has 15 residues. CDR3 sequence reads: CASSYSTTWGQVLHF. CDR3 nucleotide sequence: TGTGCCAGCAGTTACTCGACGACCTGGGGGCAGGTACTCCACTTT.

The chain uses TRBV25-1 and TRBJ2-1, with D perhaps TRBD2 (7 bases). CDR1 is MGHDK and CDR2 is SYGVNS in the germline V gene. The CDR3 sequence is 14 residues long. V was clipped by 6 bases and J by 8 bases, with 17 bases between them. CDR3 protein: CASRRGGNWDEQFF. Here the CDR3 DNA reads TGTGCCAGCAGGAGGGGGGGTAACTGGGATGAGCAGTTCTTC.

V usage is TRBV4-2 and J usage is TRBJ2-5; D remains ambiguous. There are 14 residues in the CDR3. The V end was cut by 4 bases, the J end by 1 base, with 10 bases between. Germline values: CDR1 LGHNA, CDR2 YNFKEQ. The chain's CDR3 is CASSPPPAQETQYF. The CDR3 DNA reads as TGTGCCAGCAGCCCGCCCCCCGCCCAAGAGACCCAGTACTTC.

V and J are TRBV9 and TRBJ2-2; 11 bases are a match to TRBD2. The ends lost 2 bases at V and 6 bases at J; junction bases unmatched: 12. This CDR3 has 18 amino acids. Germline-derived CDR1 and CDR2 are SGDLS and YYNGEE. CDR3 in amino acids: CASSVPPALAGEAGELFF. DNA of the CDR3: TGTGCCAGCAGCGTCCCCCCCGCACTAGCGGGAGAGGCCGGGGAGCTGTTTTTT.

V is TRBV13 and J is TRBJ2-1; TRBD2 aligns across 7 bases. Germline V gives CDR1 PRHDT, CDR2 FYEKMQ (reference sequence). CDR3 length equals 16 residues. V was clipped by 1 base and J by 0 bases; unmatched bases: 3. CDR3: CASSLVGLVSYNEQFF. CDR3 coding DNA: TGTGCCAGCAGCTTAGTCGGACTAGTCTCCTACAATGAGCAGTTCTTC.

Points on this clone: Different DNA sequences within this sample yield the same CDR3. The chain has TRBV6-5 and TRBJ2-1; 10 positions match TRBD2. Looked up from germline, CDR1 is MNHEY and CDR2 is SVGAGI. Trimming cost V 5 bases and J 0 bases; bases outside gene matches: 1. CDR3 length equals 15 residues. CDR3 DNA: TGTGCCAGCAGTCCTAGCGGGAGCTCCTACAATGAGCAGTTCTTC. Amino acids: CASSPSGSSYNEQFF.